This entry features one T cell receptor beta chain sequence. Its specificity is unknown. This sample is part of a study of T cell responses to AZD1222 COVID-19 vaccine. Study-level background: Second-dose groups at about 4 or about 12 weeks were pooled.

Only in-frame clones appear in the TCRdb table, and some are missing; sequencing was by immunoSEQ multiplex PCR. The sample lists more than 150,000 clones, about 91% occurring once. Germline CDR1 reads SGHRS; CDR2 reads YFSETQ. The CDR3 spans 17 residues. The V and J ends lost 0 bases and 0 bases, in that order; junction bases with no gene match: 8. Study-wide results and caveats: Recipients of AZD1222 seropositive at baseline numbered only 5 or 6. Possibly, clonal diversity was underestimated; donors were largely white British and included more females. Repertoires were collected only later (after the peak T cell response had occurred).

This sequence was found in an adult in good health. Specimen: peripheral blood, collected on day 0 of AZD1222 vaccination. The chain is built from TRBV5-1 and TRBJ1-1; 7 bases are shared with TRBD1. Here the CDR3 DNA reads TGCGCCAGCAGCTTGGGGACATCGGGACAGATGAACACTGAAGCTTTCTTT. Amino acids: CASSLGTSGQMNTEAFF. Variable domain in full (rest from reference TRBV5-1 and TRBJ1-1): KAGVTQTPRYLIKTRGQQVTLSCSPISGHRSVSWYQQTPGQGLQFLFEYFSETQRNKGNFPGRFSGRQFSNSRSEMNVSTLELGDSALYLCASSLGTSGQMNTEAFFGQGTRLTVV.